This TCR beta chain was identified during a study of molecular identifiers for immune sequencing clone quantification. From germline, CDR1 is LGHDT and CDR2 YNNKEL (reference sequence). The CDR3 is 16 amino acids. With 1 base clipped from V and 7 bases from J, the junction kept 10 bases outside the gene matches. General study points: Jurkat TCR RNA from one cell was spiked into more than 800,000 naive cells, and it was reportedly detectable there.

As previously described, bulk TCR libraries were made using listed TCR primers. From the PCR reads, TCRdb called clonotypes with MiXCR, one entry per CDR3 protein. The sample has over 550,000 distinct CDR3 sequences, around 25% seen once. Worth noting for this clonotype: Antigen: not known.

The sample consisted of naive CD8+ T cells from blood, with Jurkat cell RNA spiked in. The subset was: FACS-sorted CD8+CD4-CCR7+CD45RA+ naive T cells. The receptor's source is a human donor in good health. Some libraries in this study had Jurkat cell RNA spiked in. This sequence joins TRBV3-1 and TRBJ2-1; TRBD2 agrees at 7 bases. CDR3 DNA: TGTGCCAGCAGCCAAGCGGTATCCCTAGCGGATAATGAGCAGTTCTTC. Encoded protein: CASSQAVSLADNEQFF.